Listed below are T cell receptor beta chains from one sample, sequenced in a study of blood T cell repertoires in COVID-19. Assay: immunoSEQ multiplex PCR; the TCRdb copy retains only in-frame clones and omits some. The table lists some 330,000 clones, about nine tenths of them singletons, with about 4% in the top ten. The sample taken for sequencing was PBMCs or T cells enriched from blood (not recorded which). These receptors all come from a man aged 30 to 45 who had recovered from COVID-19. Each CDR3 is given with its conserved first and last residue. A D gene is named only where the DNA matches it firmly. Not every row has a clone size; where given, it reads once, few, many or a size class.

j_call,clone_size,d_call,v_call,cdr3_aa,cdr3_nt
TRBJ2-3,-,TRBD2,TRBV4-1,CASSQQLGLAGAPSQAQYF,TGCGCCAGCAGCCAACAGCTGGGTCTAGCGGGGGCTCCCAGCCAGGCGCAGTATTTT
TRBJ2-3,-,TRBD1,TRBV24-1,CATSLGGGQGPDTQYF,TGTGCCACCAGCTTGGGCGGGGGACAGGGGCCAGATACGCAGTATTTT
TRBJ2-1,-,-,TRBV19,CASSIWLASSSYNEQFF,TGTGCCAGTAGTATTTGGCTAGCAAGTAGCTCCTACAATGAGCAGTTCTTC
TRBJ2-1,-,TRBD2,TRBV7-2,CASSLRWGGNEQFF,TGTGCCAGCAGCTTAAGGTGGGGGGGCAATGAGCAGTTCTTC
TRBJ2-7,-,TRBD1,TRBV5-1,CASSLLPGTGGLEQYF,TGCGCCAGCAGCCTCCTCCCCGGGACAGGGGGTTTAGAGCAGTACTTC
TRBJ2-2,-,-,TRBV9,CASSVDPGQTTGELFF,TGTGCCAGCAGCGTAGACCCCGGACAGACCACCGGGGAGCTGTTTTTT
TRBJ2-5,-,TRBD1,TRBV7-2,CASSLVRGRNLWETQYF,TGTGCCAGCAGCTTAGTCAGGGGGCGTAATCTCTGGGAGACCCAGTACTTC
TRBJ2-2,-,TRBD1,TRBV19,CASSSRDRIHANTGELFF,TGTGCCAGTAGTTCCCGGGACAGAATTCACGCGAACACCGGGGAGCTGTTTTTT
TRBJ1-4,-,TRBD1,TRBV28,CASSSGTGFPEKKLFF,TGTGCCAGCAGTTCCGGGACAGGATTCCCGGAGAAAAAACTGTTTTTT
TRBJ2-2,-,TRBD1,TRBV7-9,CASSPRDRGNTGELFF,TGTGCCAGCAGCCCCCGGGACAGGGGGAACACCGGGGAGCTGTTTTTT
TRBJ2-7,-,TRBD1,TRBV6-1,CASSDGQGALDEQYF,TGTGCCAGCAGTGACGGACAGGGGGCGTTGGACGAGCAGTACTTC
TRBJ1-2,-,-,TRBV6-1,CASSEALLPQYGYTF,TGTGCCAGCAGTGAAGCGCTTCTGCCACAATATGGCTACACCTTC
TRBJ1-1,-,-,TRBV19,CASSIGTPSNTEAFF,TGTGCCAGTAGTATAGGGACACCCTCGAACACTGAAGCTTTCTTT
TRBJ1-5,-,TRBD1,TRBV7-6,CASSLSPGQGGGNQPQHF,TGTGCCAGCAGCTTATCTCCGGGACAGGGGGGTGGCAATCAGCCCCAGCATTTT
TRBJ2-1,-,TRBD2,TRBV2,CASGGSGSSYNEQFF,TGTGCCAGCGGAGGTAGCGGGAGCTCCTACAATGAGCAGTTCTTC
TRBJ2-7,-,TRBD1,TRBV27,CASSFGQGGGEQYF,TGTGCCAGCAGTTTCGGACAGGGTGGGGGCGAGCAGTACTTC
TRBJ1-6,-,TRBD1,TRBV5-1,CASSLFVGGDSPLHF,TGCGCCAGCAGCTTGTTTGTAGGGGGCGATTCACCCCTCCACTTT
TRBJ2-3,-,TRBD2,TRBV7-9,CASSLLELAGTDTQYF,TGTGCCAGCAGCTTATTAGAACTAGCGGGCACAGATACGCAGTATTTT
TRBJ1-2,-,-,TRBV5-1,CASAGPLPQDGYGYTF,TGCGCCAGCGCAGGGCCCCTACCTCAGGATGGCTATGGCTACACCTTC
TRBJ2-2,-,-,TRBV6-4,CASSDSSLTGELFF,TGTGCCAGCAGTGACTCGAGTCTCACCGGGGAGCTGTTTTTT
TRBJ1-1,-,TRBD1,TRBV30,CAWRLNRGYTEAFF,TGTGCCTGGAGGTTAAACAGGGGGTATACTGAAGCTTTCTTT
TRBJ2-7,-,TRBD2,TRBV7-6,CASSRIPLISGRAVVEQYF,TGTGCCAGCAGCCGAATCCCTTTAATTAGCGGGAGGGCCGTGGTCGAGCAGTACTTC
TRBJ1-1,-,TRBD1,TRBV7-9,CASSYPLDRGGTEAFF,TGTGCCAGCAGCTATCCACTGGACAGGGGAGGAACTGAAGCTTTCTTT
TRBJ2-7,-,-,TRBV24-1,CATSDLSADGSSYEQYF,TGTGCCACCAGTGATTTGTCGGCGGACGGGAGCTCCTACGAGCAGTACTTC
TRBJ1-2,-,TRBD1,TRBV7-2,CASSPGQQDPRGYTF,TGTGCCAGCAGCCCGGGACAGCAAGATCCCCGAGGCTACACCTTC
TRBJ1-1,-,-,TRBV5-6,CASSLYGANTEAFF,TGTGCCAGCAGCTTGTATGGGGCAAACACTGAAGCTTTCTTT
TRBJ1-6,-,-,TRBV3-1/TRBV3-2,CASSGSRGGSSPLHF,TGTGCCAGCAGCGGGTCACGGGGGGGTAGTTCACCCCTCCACTTT
TRBJ1-1,-,-,TRBV28,CASSQTEGGTEAFF,TGTGCCAGCAGCCAGACCGAAGGGGGTACTGAAGCTTTCTTT
TRBJ2-1,-,-,TRBV10-1,CASSSGLGRYNEQFF,TGCGCCAGCAGTAGCGGGCTAGGTCGTTACAATGAGCAGTTCTTC
TRBJ2-1,-,-,TRBV27,CASSRSGSQAYNEQFF,TGTGCCAGCAGTCGCTCAGGGTCCCAGGCATACAATGAGCAGTTCTTC
TRBJ2-7,-,-,TRBV6-5,CASSRGWTYEQYF,TGTGCCAGCAGTCGGGGGTGGACCTACGAGCAGTACTTC
TRBJ2-7,-,TRBD1,TRBV3-1/TRBV3-2,CASSRPTGTGEYEQYF,TGTGCCAGCAGCCGACCCACCGGGACAGGAGAATACGAGCAGTACTTC
TRBJ2-7,-,-,TRBV5-4,CASSRGGTGSYEQYF,TGTGCCAGCAGCCGAGGCGGGACCGGATCCTACGAGCAGTACTTC
TRBJ2-1,-,TRBD1,TRBV2,CASGTGFYNEQFF,TGTGCCAGCGGGACAGGGTTCTACAATGAGCAGTTCTTC
TRBJ1-3,-,-,TRBV15,CATSNEGGGNTIYF,TGTGCCACCAGCAACGAGGGAGGGGGGAACACCATATATTTT
TRBJ1-5,once,-,TRBV7-9,CASSLVSPGKPNQPQHF,TGTGCCAGCAGCTTAGTATCACCGGGAAAGCCAAATCAGCCCCAGCATTTT
TRBJ2-5,-,TRBD2,TRBV3-1/TRBV3-2,CASSQDLLAGKTQYF,TGTGCCAGCAGCCAAGATCTCCTAGCGGGAAAGACCCAGTACTTC
TRBJ2-7,-,-,TRBV14,CASSHLSGYEQYF,TGTGCCAGCAGCCACTTATCCGGCTACGAGCAGTACTTC
TRBJ2-2,-,-,TRBV2,CASSQTGELFF,TGTGCCAGCAGTCAAACCGGGGAGCTGTTTTTT
TRBJ1-1,-,-,TRBV20-1,CSAKAQAEAFF,TGCAGTGCCAAGGCGCAGGCGGAAGCTTTCTTT
TRBJ1-6,-,-,TRBV27,CASTLQGSNSPLHF,TGTGCCAGCACCCTTCAGGGTTCTAATTCACCCCTCCACTTT
TRBJ1-6,-,TRBD1,TRBV2,CASRPGTGGVSPLHF,TGTGCCAGCAGACCAGGGACAGGGGGGGTTTCACCCCTCCACTTT
TRBJ1-1,-,-,TRBV6-1,CASSESTEAFF,TGTGCCAGCAGTGAATCAACTGAAGCTTTCTTT
TRBJ1-2,-,-,TRBV9,CASSLDAGQNYGYTF,TGTGCCAGCAGCCTCGACGCGGGCCAGAACTATGGCTACACCTTC
TRBJ2-7,-,-,TRBV9,CASSVGRGPTYEQYF,TGTGCCAGCAGCGTAGGCAGGGGCCCCACCTACGAGCAGTACTTC
TRBJ1-4,few,TRBD1,TRBV5-4,CASSSRQGTNEKLFF,TGTGCCAGCAGCTCCAGACAGGGAACTAATGAAAAACTGTTTTTT
TRBJ1-2,-,-,TRBV24-1,CATSRGAYGYTF,TGTGCCACCAGCAGGGGCGCCTATGGCTACACCTTC
TRBJ2-2,-,-,TRBV4-1,CASSPRTGSNTGELFF,TGCGCCAGCAGCCCCAGGACGGGATCGAACACCGGGGAGCTGTTTTTT
TRBJ1-1,-,-,TRBV5-6,CASSLYREPGLTEAFF,TGTGCCAGCAGCTTATATCGGGAGCCGGGTCTGACTGAAGCTTTCTTT
TRBJ1-6,few,-,TRBV4-2,CASSQVQAAAPLHF,TGTGCCAGCAGCCAAGTTCAAGCAGCGGCACCCCTCCACTTT
TRBJ2-3,-,TRBD1,TRBV11-2,CASNLGQVVQYF,TGTGCCAGCAACCTGGGACAGGTCGTGCAGTATTTT
TRBJ1-1,-,-,TRBV7-2,CASSLRVARGLNTEAFF,TGTGCCAGCAGCCTCCGTGTTGCCCGGGGTCTGAACACTGAAGCTTTCTTT
TRBJ1-4,-,TRBD1,TRBV7-2,CASSLAGGGEKLFF,TGTGCCAGCAGCTTAGCAGGGGGCGGAGAAAAACTGTTTTTT
TRBJ2-7,-,TRBD1,TRBV11-3,CASRPRQGRPVQYF,TGTGCCAGCAGACCGAGACAGGGGCGTCCGGTGCAGTACTTC
TRBJ1-4,-,-,TRBV19,CASSISRVAEKLFF,TGTGCCAGTAGTATAAGCAGGGTCGCGGAAAAACTGTTTTTT